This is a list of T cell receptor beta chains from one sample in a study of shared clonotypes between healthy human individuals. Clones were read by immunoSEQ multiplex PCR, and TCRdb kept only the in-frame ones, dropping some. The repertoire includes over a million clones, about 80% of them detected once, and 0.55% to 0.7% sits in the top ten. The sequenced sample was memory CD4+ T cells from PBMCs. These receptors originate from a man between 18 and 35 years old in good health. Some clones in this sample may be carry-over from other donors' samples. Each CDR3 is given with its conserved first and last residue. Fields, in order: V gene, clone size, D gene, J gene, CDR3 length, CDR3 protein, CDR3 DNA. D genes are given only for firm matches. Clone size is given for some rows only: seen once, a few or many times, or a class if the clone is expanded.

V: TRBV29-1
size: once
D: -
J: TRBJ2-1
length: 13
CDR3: CSVELARDNEQFF
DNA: TGCAGCGTTGAATTGGCCAGGGACAATGAGCAGTTCTTC

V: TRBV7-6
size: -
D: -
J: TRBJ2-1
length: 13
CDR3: CASSLVVADEQFF
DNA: TGTGCCAGCAGCTTAGTTGTAGCAGATGAGCAGTTCTTC

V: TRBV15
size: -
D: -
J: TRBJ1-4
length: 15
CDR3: CATSRDVRGGEKLFF
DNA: TGTGCCACCAGCAGAGATGTTCGGGGTGGGGAAAAACTGTTTTTT

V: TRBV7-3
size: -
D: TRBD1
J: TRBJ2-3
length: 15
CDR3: CASSPSGTDTDTQYF
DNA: TGTGCCAGCAGTCCTTCCGGGACAGACACAGATACGCAGTATTTT

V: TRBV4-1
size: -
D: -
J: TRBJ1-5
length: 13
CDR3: CASSTHREGAQHF
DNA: TGCGCCAGCAGCACTCACAGGGAAGGAGCCCAGCATTTT

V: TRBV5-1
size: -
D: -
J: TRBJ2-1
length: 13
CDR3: CASSFLPYNEQFF
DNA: TGCGCCAGCAGCTTCCTTCCCTACAATGAGCAGTTCTTC

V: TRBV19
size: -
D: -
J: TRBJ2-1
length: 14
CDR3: CASSFAGSYNEQFF
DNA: TGTGCCAGTAGTTTCGCGGGCAGTTACAATGAGCAGTTCTTC

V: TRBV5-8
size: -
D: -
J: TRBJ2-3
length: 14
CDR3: CASSLLGVADTQYF
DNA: TGTGCCAGCAGCTTGCTGGGGGTGGCAGATACGCAGTATTTT

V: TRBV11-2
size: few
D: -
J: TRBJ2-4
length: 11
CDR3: CASSLGEVQYF
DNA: TGTGCCAGCAGCTTAGGGGAGGTTCAGTACTTC

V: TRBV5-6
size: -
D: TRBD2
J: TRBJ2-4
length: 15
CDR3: CASRSGEGARNIQYF
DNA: TGTGCCAGCAGAAGTGGGGAGGGCGCTAGAAACATTCAGTACTTC

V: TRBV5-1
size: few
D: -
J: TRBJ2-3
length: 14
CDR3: CASSFGTSTDTQYF
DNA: TGCGCCAGCAGCTTCGGGACTTCCACAGATACGCAGTATTTT

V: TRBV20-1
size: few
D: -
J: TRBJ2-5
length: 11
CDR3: CSAREQETQYF
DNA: TGCAGTGCTAGAGAACAAGAGACCCAGTACTTC

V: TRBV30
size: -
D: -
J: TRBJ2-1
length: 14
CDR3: CAWSPLSWANEQFF
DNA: TGTGCCTGGAGCCCCCTAAGCTGGGCCAATGAGCAGTTCTTC

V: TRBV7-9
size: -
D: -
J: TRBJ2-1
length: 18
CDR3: CASSQLFGTQLSYNEQFF
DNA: TGTGCCAGCAGCCAGCTCTTCGGGACCCAACTCTCCTACAATGAGCAGTTCTTC

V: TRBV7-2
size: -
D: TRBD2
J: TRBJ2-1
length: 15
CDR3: CASSHASGGHEEQFF
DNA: TGTGCCAGCAGCCACGCTAGCGGAGGGCACGAAGAGCAGTTCTTC

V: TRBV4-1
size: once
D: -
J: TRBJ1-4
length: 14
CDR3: CASSQIYRDEKLFF
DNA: TGCGCCAGCAGCCAGATCTACAGGGATGAAAAACTGTTTTTT

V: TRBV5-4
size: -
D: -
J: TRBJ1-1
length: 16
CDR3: CASSLQHPGNRYEAFF
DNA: TGTGCCAGCAGCCTCCAACATCCGGGCAACAGGTATGAAGCTTTCTTT

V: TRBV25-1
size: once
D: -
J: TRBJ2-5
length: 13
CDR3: CASSEGARETQYF
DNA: TGTGCCAGCAGTGAGGGAGCACGGGAGACCCAGTACTTC

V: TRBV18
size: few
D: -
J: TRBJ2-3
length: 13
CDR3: CASSPPSTDTQYF
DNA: TGTGCCAGCTCACCACCAAGCACAGATACGCAGTATTTT

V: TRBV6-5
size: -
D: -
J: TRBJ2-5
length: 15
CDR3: CASSPGSTGQETQYF
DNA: TGTGCCAGCAGCCCCGGGTCAACTGGCCAAGAGACCCAGTACTTC

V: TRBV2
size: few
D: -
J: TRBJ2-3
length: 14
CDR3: CASQRLIRTDTQYF
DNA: TGTGCCAGCCAAAGACTGATACGCACAGATACGCAGTATTTT

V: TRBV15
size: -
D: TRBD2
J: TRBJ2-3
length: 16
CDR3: CATSSRPSGSTDTQYF
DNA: TGTGCCACCAGCAGTAGGCCTAGCGGTAGCACAGATACGCAGTATTTT

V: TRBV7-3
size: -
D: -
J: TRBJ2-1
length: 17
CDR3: CASSLLVLRDPGNEQFF
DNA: TGTGCCAGCAGCTTACTGGTCCTTCGGGACCCTGGGAATGAGCAGTTCTTC

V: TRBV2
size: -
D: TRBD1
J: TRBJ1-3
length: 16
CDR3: CASSGQGIGSGNTIYF
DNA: TGTGCCAGCAGTGGACAGGGGATTGGCTCTGGAAACACCATATATTTT

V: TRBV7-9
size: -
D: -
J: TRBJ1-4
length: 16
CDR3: CASSSPTGTDNEKLFF
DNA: TGTGCCAGCAGCTCTCCGACCGGGACTGATAATGAAAAACTGTTTTTT

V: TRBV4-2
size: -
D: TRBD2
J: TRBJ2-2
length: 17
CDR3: CASSPLGSGINPGELFF
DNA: TGTGCCAGCAGCCCCCTGGGGAGCGGGATAAATCCCGGGGAGCTGTTTTTT

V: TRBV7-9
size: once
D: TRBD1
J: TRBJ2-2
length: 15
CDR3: CASSPRQGYTGELFF
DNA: TGTGCCAGCAGCCCCCGACAGGGATACACCGGGGAGCTGTTTTTT

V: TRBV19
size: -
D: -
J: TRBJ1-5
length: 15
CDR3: CASTPLGGSNQPQHF
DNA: TGTGCCAGTACGCCTTTGGGGGGTAGCAATCAGCCCCAGCATTTT

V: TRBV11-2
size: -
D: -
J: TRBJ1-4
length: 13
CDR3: CASSLEAEEKLFF
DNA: TGTGCCAGCAGCTTAGAAGCGGAGGAAAAACTGTTTTTT

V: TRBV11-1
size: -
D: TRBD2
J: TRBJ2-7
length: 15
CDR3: CASSLASGTSYEQYF
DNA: TGTGCCAGCAGCTTGGCTAGCGGGACATCCTACGAGCAGTACTTC

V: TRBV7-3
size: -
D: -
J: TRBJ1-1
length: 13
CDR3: CASSLSENTEAFF
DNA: TGTGCCAGCAGCTTATCCGAGAACACTGAAGCTTTCTTT

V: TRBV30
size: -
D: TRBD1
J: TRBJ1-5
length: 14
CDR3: CAWSLGTGASPQHF
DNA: TGTGCCTGGAGTCTCGGGACAGGGGCATCGCCCCAGCATTTT

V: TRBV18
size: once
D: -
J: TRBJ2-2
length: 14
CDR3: CASSLGSRTGELFF
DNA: TGTGCCAGCTCACTTGGGTCCCGCACCGGGGAGCTGTTTTTT

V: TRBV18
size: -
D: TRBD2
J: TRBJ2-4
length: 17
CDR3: CASSPLAGGPGGGIQYF
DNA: TGTGCCAGCTCACCACTAGCGGGAGGGCCCGGCGGTGGCATTCAGTACTTC